A single TCR beta chain is shown here with its context. Its target is unknown. This specimen belongs to a study of tumor-infiltrating lymphocytes in primary liver carcinoma. As for the study in general: The number of productive TCRbeta reads per sample ranged from roughly 3.65 to 7.13 million and was similar across tissue types.

Unsorted whole blood yielded blood RNA, and germline DNA was extracted as well. Study-level results: Significantly greater top-250-clone fractions characterized tumors relative to blood (p = 0.039). Tumor-blood pairs (like tumor-adjacent pairs) overlapped less than tumor region pairs did. Being bulk and unsorted, samples allowed no CD4+ and CD8+ repertoire comparison.

Starting from approximately 500 ng of total RNA, TCR beta cDNA was produced with a primer in the constant region. Three nested multiplex PCR rounds, a slightly modified ARM-PCR, produced the libraries for TCR beta. Investigators reported that the first two PCR rounds, at roughly 10 cycles each, used TRBV1-TRBV30 forward primers with a C-beta reverse primer. TCRdb passed the multiplex PCR reads through MiXCR, listing each CDR3 protein once. The sample includes 310,000 or so distinct CDR3 sequences, about 61% of them seen just once. The CDR3 consists of 14 residues. Germline CDR1 SQVTM, CDR2 ANQGSEA. J lost 7 bases, V lost 7 bases, and 10 bases had no gene match.

This sequence originates from a middle-aged man with primary liver carcinoma and hepatitis B virus infection. The sequencing sample was made of peripheral blood. The chain uses TRBV29-1 and TRBJ1-4; 9 bases align to TRBD1. CDR3 loop: CSARTGVQAEKLFF. The CDR3 nucleotides are TGCAGCGCCCGGACAGGGGTTCAAGCTGAAAAACTGTTTTTT. Combining the CDR3 with reference TRBV29-1 and TRBJ1-4 gives the whole variable domain SAVISQKPSRDICQRGTSLTIQCQVDSQVTMMFWYRQQPGQSLTLIATANQGSEATYESGFVIDKFPISRPNLTFSTLTVSNMSPEDSSIYLCSARTGVQAEKLFFGSGTQLSVL.